This T cell receptor (beta chain) was documented in a study of cytomegalovirus exposure and HLA in healthy donors. PCR amplification relied on 60 Vbeta primers (plus 13 Jbeta primers). Original methodology: Later, an analysis found about 83 million unique TCR beta chains, and around 12 million of these were shared. Generated by immunoSEQ multiplex PCR, the TCRdb table keeps only in-frame clones and is missing some. V, J and clone size derive from that table, while D and trimming were established from the DNA sequence. The sample consists of around 160,000 clones, roughly 79% of them appearing once. The study's findings and limits: According to reports, the classifier identified cytomegalovirus status with high specificity and sensitivity. Per a later analysis, HLA-associated TCR beta chains showed more clonal expansion than other, equally common TCR beta chains.

Per germline, CDR1 SEHNR and CDR2 FQNEAQ (reference sequence). With 5 bases clipped from V and 3 bases from J, the junction kept 7 bases outside the gene matches. This CDR3 spans 15 amino acids. In the case of this clone: What it binds is unknown.

The chain is built from TRBV7-9 and TRBJ2-5; 9 bases are shared with TRBD1. This TCR was recovered from a woman in her 40s in good health and CMV-seronegative. Material: PBMCs. The CDR3 DNA reads TGTGCCAGCAGCACCTGGAGGACAGGGGAAGAGACCCAGTACTTC. Its translation is CASSTWRTGEETQYF.